The clone carrying this T cell receptor (beta chain) appeared once. Its antigen is undetermined. Amplification used primers for 54 TRBV and 13 TRBJ segments. Assay used: immunoSEQ multiplex PCR; TCRdb lists only in-frame clones, some missing. The table includes about 89,000 clones, approximately 86% detected once. The V segment lost 2 bases and the J segment 3 bases; nucleotides outside the gene matches: 10. CDR3 length equals 17 residues. Germline loops: CDR1 LNHDA, CDR2 SQIVND (reference sequence). The data originate from a study of T cell repertoires and HLA-DP antigens. About the research overall: A couple of male donors and one female donor spanned ages 18-to-29 through 60-to-69. Study outcomes and limitations: No separate analysis of naive versus memory CD4+ cells was done. Total CD4+ responders were stimulated by HeLa antigen-presenting cells.

The receptor was derived from a man aged 45-60 years in good health and CMV-seronegative. The chain recombines TRBV19 with TRBJ2-4, with 7 bases aligning to TRBD1. Sequenced sample: CD4+ T cells from PBMCs. CDR3 protein: CASSIRPGTALKNIQYF. DNA for the CDR3: TGTGCCAGTAGTATAAGACCCGGGACAGCGCTCAAAAACATTCAGTACTTC.